This T cell receptor (beta chain) derives from a study of blood T cells in healthy people across ages. Primed by a sample-barcoded 5' primer and a J-beta primer mix, a second PCR proceeded for 7 to 11 cycles. Each CDR3 protein gets one entry after TCRdb re-called the 5' RACE reads with MiXCR. Of hundreds of thousands of distinct CDR3 sequences listed, about 37% are singletons. Of note for this clonotype: Its antigen is unknown.

V lost 6 bases and J lost 9, with 10 bases in between. This CDR3 spans 11 amino acids. CDR1 and CDR2 (germline): MGHDK, SYGVNS. Donors were healthy Caucasian individuals from Russia aged about 6 to 100. Regarding the study as a whole: Diversity estimates from one million T cells were considered underestimates. A greater number of naive CD4+ cells and higher diversity distinguished long-lived donors from aged donors. Unsorted PBMC input precluded a conclusive naive versus antigen-experienced comparison.

The sequence came from a man aged 18 to 29 in good health. Sequenced sample: blood. The chain combines TRBV25-1 with TRBJ2-3, with a possible D match to TRBD1 (5 bases). Here the CDR3 reads CASRLAGTQYF. The CDR3, as DNA: TGTGCCAGCAGATTAGCAGGGACGCAGTATTTT.